This T cell receptor beta chain is from a study of blood T cell repertoires in COVID-19. This clone was counted a few times. Repertoires were generated with immunoSEQ multiplex PCR, while TCRdb's copy carries only in-frame clones and drops some. The sample carries about 220,000 clones, less than 90% recorded once. CDR1 is SGHTA, CDR2 FQGNSA, per germline. The V end lost 0 bases, the J end lost 1 base, and 7 bases lay between the germline ends. CDR3 length: 14 residues. The specimen sequenced was peripheral blood. The J gene is TRBJ2-7, the V gene TRBV7-2, with D possibly matching TRBD2 (6 bases). The source is a man aged 30 to 45 with active or convalescent COVID-19. The CDR3 DNA reads as TGTGCCAGCAGCTTAGCGGGGGGTTCCTACGAGCAGTACTTC. Protein sequence: CASSLAGGSYEQYF.